These 14 T cell receptor beta chains were all obtained from the same sample, sequenced in a study of TET2 disruption in CD19-targeted CAR T cells. Indicated treatment: autologous CTL019 cells: CD19 CAR with 4-1BB and CD3 zeta domains. What these receptors recognize is not known. Repertoires were generated with immunoSEQ multiplex PCR, while TCRdb's copy carries only in-frame clones and drops some. This sample contains fewer than 30,000 clones. Sample: CD8- CAR+ T cells sorted from cultured blood T cells, taken for CD19 CAR T cell therapy. Subset indicated: CD8-negative CAR-positive T cells from the infusion product. The receptors originated from a man between 65 and 85 years old with chronic lymphocytic leukemia.

For this clone: The CDR3 end falls 3 residues outside the read, so it is completed with the germline J gene. The chain carries TRBV7-8 and TRBJ1-2; 9 positions match TRBD1. The CDR3 is made up of 15 amino acids. The germline CDR1 and CDR2 sequences are SGHVS and FQNEAQ. The CDR3 DNA, read in part, is TGTGCCAGCAGCTCACAGACAGGGGGATCGGGGGGC. It is translated as CASSSQTGGSGG. The whole CDR3 is CASSSQTGGSGGYTF.

The CDR3 protein is CASSLESTGNSPLHF. The sequenced CDR3 bases are TGTGCCAGCAGCTTAGAAAGTACGGGGAATTCACCC. V is TRBV5-4 and J is TRBJ1-6; D not certain. The read ends 3 residues shy of where the CDR3 ends; the end is completed using the germline J gene. Trimming removed 2 bases at V and 7 bases at J, with 13 bases between. The germline CDR1 and CDR2 sequences are SGHNT and YYREEE (reference sequence). This CDR3 is 15 amino acids long.

As regards this clone: The read terminates 3 residues before the CDR3 end, so the remaining end is supplied by the germline J gene. Other DNA sequences in this sample translate to the same CDR3. The chain has TRBV5-1 and TRBJ2-1; 11 bases line up with TRBD2. J lost 7 bases, V lost 0 bases, and 6 bases had no gene match. This CDR3 contains 16 residues. CDR1 and CDR2 from the germline V gene are SGHRS and YFSETQ. The CDR3 protein is CASSLGNSGGANEQFF. The CDR3 DNA, read in part, is TGCGCCAGCAGCTTGGGGAATAGCGGGGGGGCAAATGAG.

Comments on this clone: The read stops 3 residues short of the end of the CDR3; the missing end is completed from the germline J gene. V usage is TRBV10-3 and J usage is TRBJ1-2; D gene unclear. The CDR3 runs 13 residues. The V gene lost 5 bases and the J gene lost 6 bases, with 13 bases spanning the gap. CDR1 ENHRY and CDR2 SYGVKD come from the germline V gene. This CDR3 is CAISKDKNNGYTF. The DNA read from the CDR3 is TGTGCCATCAGTAAAGACAAGAATAATGGC.

As regards this clone: Read sequence stops 3 residues before the CDR3 end, and the germline J gene provides the missing end. The chain carries TRBV20-1 and TRBJ1-2; D remains unclear. The V gene lost 1 base and the J gene lost 4 bases, with 13 bases spanning the gap. Germline V CDR1 and CDR2: DFQATT, SNEGSKA (reference sequence). There are 14 residues in the CDR3. This CDR3 reads CSARVRFPPYGYTF. CDR3 DNA (partial): TGCAGTGCTAGAGTGCGGTTCCCCCCCTATGGC.

In regard to this clone: Read data end 3 residues before the CDR3 end; the end is taken from the germline J gene. This sample includes further DNA sequences coding for the same CDR3. The gene calls are TRBV19 and TRBJ2-5; TRBD2 is a possible D gene (5 bases). The germline V gene encodes CDR1 LNHDA and CDR2 SQIVND (reference sequence). This CDR3 spans 12 amino acids. V lost 1 base, J lost 5 bases, and 5 bases lay in between. Partial CDR3 DNA: TGTGCCAGTAGTATAGGAGGGGAGACC. Its translation: CASSIGGET. The entire CDR3 protein reads CASSIGGETQYF.

Note on this clone: Read data end 3 residues before the CDR3 end; the end is taken from the germline J gene. Other DNA sequences in the same sample also yield this CDR3. The chain recombines TRBV7-7 with TRBJ2-3, with 8 bases fitting TRBD1. CDR1 is SSHAT, CDR2 FNYEAQ, per germline (reference sequence). Losses at the gene ends were 1 base for V and 3 bases for J; bases not matched to a gene: 3. The CDR3 consists of 15 residues. The CDR3 reads CASSLGQGATDTQYF. The covered CDR3 bases are TGTGCCAGCAGCTTAGGTCAGGGGGCGACAGATACG.

Worth noting for this clone: The read gets to within 3 residues of the CDR3 end, and the germline J gene fills in the rest. The V and J genes are TRBV5-1 and TRBJ2-5; 11 positions agree with TRBD1. The length of the CDR3 is 14 residues. Trimming cost V 4 bases and J 5 bases; bases outside gene matches: 4. Germline V lookup: CDR1 SGHRS, CDR2 YFSETQ. The chain's CDR3 is CASSPRTGGETQYF. Partial CDR3 DNA: TGCGCCAGCAGCCCCCGGACAGGGGGCGAGACC.

Notes on this clone: The sequenced fragment ends 3 residues before the CDR3 boundary, so the rest is inferred from the germline J gene. This chain joins TRBV2 and TRBJ2-1, with 10 bases identical to TRBD2. J gave up 8 bases and V 2 bases, and 6 bases lay outside the gene matches. Germline V gene data show CDR1 as SNHLY and CDR2 as FYNNEI. This CDR3 region has 15 residues. CDR3: CASSERASGGDEQFF. The sequenced part of the CDR3 DNA is TGTGCCAGCAGTGAAAGGGCTAGCGGGGGTGATGAG.

Notes on this clone: The CDR3 end falls 3 residues outside the read, so it is completed with the germline J gene. The chain carries TRBV19 and TRBJ1-1, with unresolved D. The CDR3 runs to 14 residues. The germline gives CDR1 LNHDA, CDR2 SQIVND (reference sequence). Between the trimmed V and J ends, which lost 3 bases and 3 bases, there was a span of 11 bases. Here the CDR3 reads CASSIGSADTEAFF. The sequenced part of the CDR3 DNA is TGTGCCAGTAGTATCGGCAGCGCGGACACTGAA.

Details on this clone: The read ends 3 residues shy of where the CDR3 ends; the end is completed using the germline J gene. The chain uses TRBV19 and TRBJ1-1; tentatively, D is TRBD1 (5 bases). This CDR3 is built from 14 residues. Germline-derived CDR1 and CDR2 are LNHDA and SQIVND (reference sequence). V lost 2 bases, J lost 6 bases, and 13 bases lay in between. CDR3 DNA, as far as it was read: TGTGCCAGTAGTATACACCAGGGAGGCGCTGAA. This gives the protein CASSIHQGGAE. The whole CDR3 is CASSIHQGGAEAFF.

On this clone itself: With the read ending 3 residues before the CDR3 end, the germline J gene is used to fill in that end. This same CDR3 is encoded by further DNA sequences in the sample. The rearrangement joins TRBV5-4 to TRBJ1-2; 7 bases map to TRBD1. The CDR3 length is 15 residues. V gave up 4 bases and J gave up 3 bases; unmatched junction bases: 9. CDR1 and CDR2 (germline): SGHNT, YYREEE (reference sequence). This chain's CDR3 is CASSSRTGSDYGYTF. The covered CDR3 bases are TGTGCCAGCAGCAGCCGGACAGGCTCTGACTATGGC.

With regard to this clone: The CDR3 is cut off 3 residues early in the read; its end comes from the germline J gene. The same CDR3 arises from other DNA sequences in this sample as well. The chain has TRBV20-1 and TRBJ1-2, with 7 bases lining up with TRBD1. Germline-derived CDR1 and CDR2 are DFQATT and SNEGSKA (reference sequence). The CDR3 has 14 residues. CDR3 DNA, as far as it was read: TGCAGTGCTAGATGGACCACAGGGGCTGGAGGC. Protein: CSARWTTGAGG. The whole CDR3 sequence reads CSARWTTGAGGYTF.

Points on this clone: The CDR3 end falls 3 residues outside the read, so it is completed with the germline J gene. The J gene is TRBJ2-6, the V gene TRBV27; D is perhaps TRBD1 (6 bases). Germline assignment: CDR1 MNHEY and CDR2 SMNVEV (reference sequence). V was trimmed by 0 bases and J by 0 bases, leaving 12 bases between them. The CDR3 loop spans 18 amino acids. The CDR3 region is CASSLSIRGSSGANVLTF. CDR3 DNA, as far as it was read: TGTGCCAGCAGTTTATCGATAAGGGGGAGCTCTGGGGCCAACGTC.